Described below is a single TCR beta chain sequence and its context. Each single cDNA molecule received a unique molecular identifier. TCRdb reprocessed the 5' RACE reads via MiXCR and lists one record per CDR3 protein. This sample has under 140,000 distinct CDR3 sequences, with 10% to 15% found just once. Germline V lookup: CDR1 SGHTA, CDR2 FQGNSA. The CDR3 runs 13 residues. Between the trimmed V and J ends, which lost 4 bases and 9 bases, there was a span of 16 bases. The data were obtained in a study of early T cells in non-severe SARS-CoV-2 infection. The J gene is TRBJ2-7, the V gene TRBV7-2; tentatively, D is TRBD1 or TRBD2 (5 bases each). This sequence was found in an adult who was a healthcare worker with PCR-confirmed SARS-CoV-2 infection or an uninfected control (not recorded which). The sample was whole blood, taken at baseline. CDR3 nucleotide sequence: TGTGCCAGCAGCTACCGGGACCCACCGTTGCAGTACTTC. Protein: CASSYRDPPLQYF.